The clone carrying this T cell receptor beta chain was observed a few times. This CDR3 is built from 14 residues. Trimming removed 2 bases at V and 2 bases at J, with 11 bases between. The germline CDR1 and CDR2 sequences are SGDLS and YYNGEE. TCRdb analysed the 5' RACE reads with MiXCR anew, one entry per CDR3 protein. Seen here are 180,000 or so distinct CDR3 sequences, approximately 16% observed once, and the top ten hold approximately 2.2%. This sample was included in a study of T-cell memory formation after mild COVID-19. The sample taken for sequencing was PBMCs or a T cell subset sorted from them (not recorded which). This TCR came from an adult woman who had mild COVID-19 (a few samples of this study predate the infection). Cell type and time point are not known. The rearrangement uses TRBV9 and TRBJ2-7; D unresolved. The CDR3 here is CASSVDTSPYEQYF. In nucleotides, the CDR3 is TGTGCCAGCAGCGTTGATACCTCCCCCTACGAGCAGTACTTC.